This T cell receptor beta chain was captured in a study of T-cell memory formation after mild COVID-19 (dated by TCRdb to about 2021). In the study overall: TCR sequence clusters from the two donors were found to be largely donor specific. In two donors, T-cell clones that expanded and contracted after mild COVID-19 were followed by sequencing TCRalpha and TCRbeta repertoires longitudinally. The cohort comprised two young, previously healthy adult volunteers, one female and one male. The research as a whole found: From day 15 to 85, contracting clones showed balanced CD4/CD8 phenotypes, whereas a second wave of clones that expanded from day 15 to 37 leaned towards CD4+. Whether the second-wave clones peaking on day 37 were SARS-CoV-2 specific was not confirmed. Contracting CD4+ clones turned up mainly in the CM and EM memory subsets, whereas EMRA was where CD8+ clones were enriched. The study included only a couple of mild cases, and larger cohorts that include severe cases with pre-infection samples were judged to be necessary. Some responding clones were detected in pre-infection memory, suggesting pre-existing cross-reactive memory T cells joined the SARS-CoV-2 response.

This clonotype was detected a few times. Its antigen is still unknown. Base qualities were left out, and no much larger clone turns up one base away. Sequenced using an Illumina NovaSeq 6000. Using 5'RACE with constant-segment primers, TCRalpha and TCRbeta cDNA libraries were constructed, with sample barcodes and unique molecular identifiers added in the process. Trizol reagent was used to extract RNA from every sample. Library amplification was performed in two PCR steps, and a second sample barcode and Illumina TruSeq adapters were introduced in the second step. Libraries were sequenced on an Illumina NovaSeq with 2 x 150 bp paired-end reads. On the authors' methods: Reads were demultiplexed and collapsed into UMI-guided consensus sequences with migec v1.2.7. Using mixcr v2.1.11, UMI consensuses were aligned to TRA and TRB V and J templates and then assembled into clonotypes. Expanded or contracted clonotypes were those called significant by both edgeR and NoisET, with noise models trained on biological replicates. For edgeR calls, the thresholds were a false discovery rate-adjusted p below 0.01 and a log2 fold-change of 1. PCA with hierarchical clustering of max-normalized trajectories of the 1000 most abundant clonotypes was used as exploratory dynamics analysis. Each responding clone was given a CD4 or CD8 phenotype based on the CD4+ and CD8+ repertoires, which had been sequenced separately. The raw public reads went through TCRdb reprocessing: fastp at Q25, MiXCR clone calling, in-frame beta chains kept. Rows with a matching CDR3 protein are joined into one entry that keeps the most common DNA and genes. The V and J calls follow TCRdb's processing rather than the paper's. The sample table holds roughly 620,000 distinct CDR3 sequences, of which over 15% were seen once. Jointly, the top ten make up around 13% of the sample.

PBMCs were isolated by Ficoll-Paque density gradient centrifugation. A distance of 7 bases separates the germline ends of V and J, which lose 0 bases and 3 bases respectively. CDR1 and CDR2, looked up from the germline V gene, are SGHRS and YFSETQ. The CDR3, from cysteine to phenylalanine, totals 13 residues. Only the CDR3 part of the read is kept: 39 bases, read in frame from the first base. The TCR comes from an adult woman who had mild COVID-19 (a few samples of this study predate the infection). The sample titles of this study are shuffled in the database, so cell type and time point are left out; the donor was told from shared clones. Source material: PBMCs or a T cell subset sorted from them (not recorded which). The chain joins TRBV5-1 to TRBJ2-7; a confident D gene designation cannot be given. The DNA sequence reads TGCGCCAGCAGCTTGGACAGACACTACGAGCAGTACTTC. This yields the protein CASSLDRHYEQYF.